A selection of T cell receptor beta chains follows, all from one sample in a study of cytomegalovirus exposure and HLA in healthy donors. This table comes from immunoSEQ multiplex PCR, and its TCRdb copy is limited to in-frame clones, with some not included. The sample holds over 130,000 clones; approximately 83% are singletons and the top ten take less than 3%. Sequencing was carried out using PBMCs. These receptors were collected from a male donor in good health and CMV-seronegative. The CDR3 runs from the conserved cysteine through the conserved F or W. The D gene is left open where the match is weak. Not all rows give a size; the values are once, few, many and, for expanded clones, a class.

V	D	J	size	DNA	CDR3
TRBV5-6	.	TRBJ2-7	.	TGTGCCAGCACCCTCGGGTTGTCCTACGAGCAGTACTTC	CASTLGLSYEQYF
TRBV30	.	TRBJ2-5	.	TGTGCCTGGAGTCTAGGAGGAGAGACCCAGTACTTC	CAWSLGGETQYF
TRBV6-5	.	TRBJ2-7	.	TGTGCCAGCAGGCAGGCGAACGAGCAGTACTTC	CASRQANEQYF
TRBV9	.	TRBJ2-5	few	TGTGCCAGCAGCCCCCAGGGACTGGCTGAGACCCAGTACTTC	CASSPQGLAETQYF
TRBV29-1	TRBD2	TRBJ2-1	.	TGCAGCGTTCCCCAGCGGGAGGGTGGGAAATACAATGAGCAGTTCTTC	CSVPQREGGKYNEQFF
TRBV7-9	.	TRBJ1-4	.	TGTGCCAGCAGCTTGGGACTGATAAATGAAAAACTGTTTTTT	CASSLGLINEKLFF
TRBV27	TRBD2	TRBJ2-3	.	TGTGCCAGCAGTTTACTAGCGGGAGGTGGGGTAGATACGCAGTATTTT	CASSLLAGGGVDTQYF
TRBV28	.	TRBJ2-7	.	TGTGCCAGCAGCCCTCGTTACGGAGGGAAATCCAACGAGCAGTACTTC	CASSPRYGGKSNEQYF
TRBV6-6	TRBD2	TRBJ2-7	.	TGTGCCAGCAGCCGTAGCGGGAGCCTCTCCTACGAGCAGTACTTC	CASSRSGSLSYEQYF
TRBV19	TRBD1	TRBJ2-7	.	TGTGCCAGTAGTGTGGGCGCCGGGACAGGGAACGAGCAGTACTTC	CASSVGAGTGNEQYF
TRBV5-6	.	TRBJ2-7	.	TGTGCCAGCAGCATCGGCTCCTACGAGCAGTACTTC	CASSIGSYEQYF
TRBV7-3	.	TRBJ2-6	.	TGTGCCAGCAGCCCAAATTATGGGGGCTCTCCCTCTGGGGCCAACGTCCTGACTTTC	CASSPNYGGSPSGANVLTF
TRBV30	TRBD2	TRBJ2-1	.	TGTGCCTGGGAGGAACCGTTGACTAGCGGGAGTGGTGAGCAGTTCTTC	CAWEEPLTSGSGEQFF
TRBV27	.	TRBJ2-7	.	TGTGCCAGCAGTTTTGGCAGGGCGTACGAGCAGTACTTC	CASSFGRAYEQYF
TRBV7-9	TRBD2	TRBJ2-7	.	TGTGCCAGTGGACTAGCGGGAGGCGAGCAGTACTTC	CASGLAGGEQYF
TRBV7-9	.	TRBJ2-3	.	TGTTCCAGCAGCCTCTTAGCTAGCGGCACAGATACGCAGTATTTT	CSSSLLASGTDTQYF
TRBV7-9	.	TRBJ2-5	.	TGTGCCAGCAGCTTAAGTACTAGCCGGAACGGAGAGACCCAGTACTTC	CASSLSTSRNGETQYF
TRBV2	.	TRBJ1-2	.	TGTGCCAGCAGTGCTGGACTGACTAACTATGGCTACACCTTC	CASSAGLTNYGYTF
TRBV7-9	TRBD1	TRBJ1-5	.	TGTGCCAGCAGTTATACAGGGGGTGAAGGTCAGCCCCAGCATTTT	CASSYTGGEGQPQHF
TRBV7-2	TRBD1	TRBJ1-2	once	TGTGCCAGCAGCGCGGGACAGGGCTATGGCTACACCTTC	CASSAGQGYGYTF
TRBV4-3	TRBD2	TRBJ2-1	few	TGCGCCAGCAGCCAGGGACTAGCGGACAGCTCCTACAATGAGCAGTTCTTC	CASSQGLADSSYNEQFF
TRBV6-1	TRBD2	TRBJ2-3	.	TGTGCCAGCAGTGACGGGAGGGAGACAGATACGCAGTATTTT	CASSDGRETDTQYF
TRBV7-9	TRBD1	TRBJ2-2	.	TGTGCCAGCAGCTTAGCCGGGACAGGGTATCCCGGGGAGCTGTTTTTT	CASSLAGTGYPGELFF
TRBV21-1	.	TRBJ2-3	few	TGTGCCAGCAGCCACCAGGGACTAGCGGCCACACCCACAGATACGCAGTATTTT	CASSHQGLAATPTDTQYF
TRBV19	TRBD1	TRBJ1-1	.	TGTGCCAGTAGATGGGCAGGGGGGAACACTGAAGCTTTCTTT	CASRWAGGNTEAFF
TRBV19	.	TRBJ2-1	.	TGTGCCAGTAGTATATTATCGGGGTTGTCCTTCGTGTTCTTC	CASSILSGLSFVFF
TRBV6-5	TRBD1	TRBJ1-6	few	TGTGCCAGCAGTACGACAGGGAAGGATTCACCCCTCCACTTT	CASSTTGKDSPLHF
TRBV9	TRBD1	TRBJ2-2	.	TGTGCCAGCAGCACAGGGGGCACCGGGGAGCTGTTTTTT	CASSTGGTGELFF
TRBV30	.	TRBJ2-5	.	TGTGCCTGGAACTGGATGTGGGCCTCGGAGACCCAGTACTTC	CAWNWMWASETQYF
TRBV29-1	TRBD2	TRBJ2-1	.	TGCAGCGTTGAGCCGGGACTAGCGGGAGTGGGGGGGGCCTACAATGAGCAGTTCTTC	CSVEPGLAGVGGAYNEQFF
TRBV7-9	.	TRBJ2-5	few	TGTGCCAGCAGCTTCTTGGGCGGGCACCAAGAGACCCAGTACTTC	CASSFLGGHQETQYF
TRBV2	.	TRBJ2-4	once	TGTGCCAGCGGACGGGAGTCCGCCAAAAACATTCAGTACTTC	CASGRESAKNIQYF
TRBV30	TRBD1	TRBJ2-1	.	TGTGCCTGGGGGTCGGGACAGGGGTTTAATGGGCAGTTCTTC	CAWGSGQGFNGQFF
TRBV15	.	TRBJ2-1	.	TGTGCCACCAGCAGAGGGGTTAGGGGATCCAATGAGCAGTTCTTC	CATSRGVRGSNEQFF
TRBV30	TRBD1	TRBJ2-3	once	TGTGCCTGGAGTGCTGTAACGCCGGGACAGGGCGGAGATACGCAGTATTTT	CAWSAVTPGQGGDTQYF
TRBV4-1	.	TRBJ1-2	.	TGCGCCAGCAGCCAAGGTCCAGGGGCCGGCTATGGCTACACCTTC	CASSQGPGAGYGYTF
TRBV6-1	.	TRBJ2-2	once	TGTGCCAGCAGCACCCCGGGAGACACCGGGGAGCTGTTTTTT	CASSTPGDTGELFF
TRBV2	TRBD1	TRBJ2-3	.	TGTGCCAGCAACAAAGGCAGGGGGCTTGATACGCAGTATTTT	CASNKGRGLDTQYF
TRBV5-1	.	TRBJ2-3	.	TGCGCCGCGCGCCTTGACGGGGATACGCAGTATTTT	CAARLDGDTQYF
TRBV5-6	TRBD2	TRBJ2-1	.	TGTGCCAGCAGCCCTACTTCCGGGAGGGCCTCCTACAATGAGCAGTTCTTC	CASSPTSGRASYNEQFF
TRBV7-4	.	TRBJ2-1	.	TGTGCCAGCAGCTTAGGGCCGAAACTCCGGGGCAATGAGCAGTTCTTC	CASSLGPKLRGNEQFF
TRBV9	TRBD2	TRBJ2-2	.	TGTGCCAGCAGCGTAGCTAGCGGGCAGAACACCGGGGAGCTGTTTTTT	CASSVASGQNTGELFF
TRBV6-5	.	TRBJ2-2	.	TGTGCCAGCAGTTACTCTGGGGGCGTTGGAACCGGGGAGCTGTTTTTT	CASSYSGGVGTGELFF
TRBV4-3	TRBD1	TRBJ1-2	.	TGCGCCAGCAGCCTCGGACAGGGATACTATGGCTACACCTTC	CASSLGQGYYGYTF
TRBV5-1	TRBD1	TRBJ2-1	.	TGCGCCAGCAGCTTTACAGGGGCCTCACGGGATGAGCAGTTCTTC	CASSFTGASRDEQFF
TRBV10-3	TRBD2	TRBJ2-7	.	TGTGCCATCCTTGCAGCTAGCGGGAGTTACGAGCAGTACTTC	CAILAASGSYEQYF
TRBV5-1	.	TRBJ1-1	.	TGCGCCAGCAGCTTGGGGACACGTACTGAAGCTTTCTTT	CASSLGTRTEAFF
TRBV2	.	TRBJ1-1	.	TGTGCCAGCAGAGACCCGGGGGATATGAACACTGAAGCTTTCTTT	CASRDPGDMNTEAFF
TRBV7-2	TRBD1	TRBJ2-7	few	TGTGCCAGCAGCTGGACAGGCCTCTCTTCCTACGAGCAGTACTTC	CASSWTGLSSYEQYF
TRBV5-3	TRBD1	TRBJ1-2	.	TGTGCCAGAAGCTCCTTCGGGACAGGCCGACATGGCTACACCTTC	CARSSFGTGRHGYTF
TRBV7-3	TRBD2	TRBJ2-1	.	TGTGCCAGCAGCTTGAACGGAGCGGGATCCTACAATGAGCAGTTCTTC	CASSLNGAGSYNEQFF
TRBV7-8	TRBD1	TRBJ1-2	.	TGTGCCAGCAGCTCCGGGACAGGGGGTCTTGACTACACCTTC	CASSSGTGGLDYTF
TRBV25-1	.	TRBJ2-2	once	TGTGCCAGCAGTCCCCCCCAGGGCACGGCGGCCGGGGAGCTGTTTTTT	CASSPPQGTAAGELFF
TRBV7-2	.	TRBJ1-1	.	TGTGCCAGCAGCTCCTCAGGGAGGCCCACTGAAGCTTTCTTT	CASSSSGRPTEAFF
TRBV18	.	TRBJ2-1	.	TGTGCCAGCTCACCGATCAGGGCTCCGGGCAATGAGCAGTTCTTC	CASSPIRAPGNEQFF
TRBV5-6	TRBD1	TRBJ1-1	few	TGTGCCAGCAGCGGGGACAGGGGTGGAACTGAAGCTTTCTTT	CASSGDRGGTEAFF
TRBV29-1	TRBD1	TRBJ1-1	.	TGCAGCTCGGAACAGGGGGCGAACACTGAAGCTTTCTTT	CSSEQGANTEAFF
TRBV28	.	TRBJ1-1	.	TGTGCCAGCAGTTTAATCTCAGTACTGGGGAGCACTGAAGCTTTCTTT	CASSLISVLGSTEAFF
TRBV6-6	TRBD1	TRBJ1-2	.	TGTGCCAGCAGTTACTCGCCGGGACAGGGACGAGGCTACACCTTC	CASSYSPGQGRGYTF